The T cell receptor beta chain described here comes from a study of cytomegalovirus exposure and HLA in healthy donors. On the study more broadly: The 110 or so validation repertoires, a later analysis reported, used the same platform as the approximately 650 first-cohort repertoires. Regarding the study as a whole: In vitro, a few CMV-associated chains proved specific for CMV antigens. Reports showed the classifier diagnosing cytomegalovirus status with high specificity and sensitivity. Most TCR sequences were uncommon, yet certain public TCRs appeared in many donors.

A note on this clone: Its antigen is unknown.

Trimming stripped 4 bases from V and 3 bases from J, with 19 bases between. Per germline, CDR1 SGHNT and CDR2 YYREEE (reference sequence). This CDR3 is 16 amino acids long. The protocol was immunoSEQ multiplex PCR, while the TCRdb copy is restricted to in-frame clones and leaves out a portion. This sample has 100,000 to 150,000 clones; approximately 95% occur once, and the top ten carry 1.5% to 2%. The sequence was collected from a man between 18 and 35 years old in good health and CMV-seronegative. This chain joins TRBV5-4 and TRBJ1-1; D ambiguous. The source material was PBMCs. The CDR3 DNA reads TGTGCCAGCAGCCCGCGGAGGGAAGTTGGAGACACTGAAGCTTTCTTT. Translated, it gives CASSPRREVGDTEAFF.